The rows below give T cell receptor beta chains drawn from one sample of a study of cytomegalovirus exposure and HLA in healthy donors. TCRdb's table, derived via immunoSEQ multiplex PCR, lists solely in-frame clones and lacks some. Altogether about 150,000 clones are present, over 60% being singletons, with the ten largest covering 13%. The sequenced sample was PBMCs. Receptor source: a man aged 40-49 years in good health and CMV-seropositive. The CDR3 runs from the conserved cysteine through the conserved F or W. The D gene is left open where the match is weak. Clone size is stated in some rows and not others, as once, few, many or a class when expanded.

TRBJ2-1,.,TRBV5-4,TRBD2,TGTGCCAGCAGCTTGGACGCTAGCGGGGGCTACAATGAGCAGTTCTTC,CASSLDASGGYNEQFF
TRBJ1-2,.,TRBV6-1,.,TGTGCCAGCAGTCTTCGTGCTACAGTCTATGGCTACACCTTC,CASSLRATVYGYTF
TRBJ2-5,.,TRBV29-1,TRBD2,TGCAGCGTTGCTGTGAATAGCGGGCGGAAAGAGACCCAGTACTTC,CSVAVNSGRKETQYF
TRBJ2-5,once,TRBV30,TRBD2,TGTGCCTTGGAGGTTGGCGGGGGGGAGACCCAGTACTTC,CALEVGGGETQYF
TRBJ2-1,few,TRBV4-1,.,TGCGCCAGCAGCCAAGGGACGGGGTCCCTCTACAATGAGCAGTTCTTC,CASSQGTGSLYNEQFF
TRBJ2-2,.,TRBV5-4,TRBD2,TGTGCCAGCAGCCCCGGGGGGGGCCGGGTCGGGGAGCTGTTTTTT,CASSPGGGRVGELFF
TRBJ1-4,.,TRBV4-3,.,TGCGCCAGCAGCCAAGAGGGGGCCAGGGGTGAAAAACTGTTTTTT,CASSQEGARGEKLFF
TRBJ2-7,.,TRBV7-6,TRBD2,TGTGCCAGCAGCATTGGGACTAGCGGAGACTCCTACGAGCAGTACTTC,CASSIGTSGDSYEQYF
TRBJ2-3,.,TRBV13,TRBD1,TGTGCCAGCAGCTTAGGGGACAGGGCGGATACGCAGTATTTT,CASSLGDRADTQYF
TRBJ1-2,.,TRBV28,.,TGTGCCAGCAGTTTCGGTGGGGCAGGGTATCATGGCTACACCTTC,CASSFGGAGYHGYTF
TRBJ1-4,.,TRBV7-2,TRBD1,TGTGCCAGCAGCTCCATTTGGGGGGGACAGGTTAATGAAAAACTGTTTTTT,CASSSIWGGQVNEKLFF
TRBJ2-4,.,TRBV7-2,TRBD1,TGTGCCAGCAGCTTAGGGTTTGGGGACAGTGTCCGAAACATTCAGTACTTC,CASSLGFGDSVRNIQYF
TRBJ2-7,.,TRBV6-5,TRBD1,TGTGCCAGCAGTTACTCCGGGACAGGGGTTTACGAGCAGTACTTC,CASSYSGTGVYEQYF
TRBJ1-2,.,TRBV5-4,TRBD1,TGTGCCAGCAGCTTGGTTAACGCAGGGGGGAACTATGGCTACACCTTC,CASSLVNAGGNYGYTF
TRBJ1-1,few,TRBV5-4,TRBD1,TGTGCCAGCAGCTGGGGACAGGGGGGCACTGAAGCTTTCTTT,CASSWGQGGTEAFF
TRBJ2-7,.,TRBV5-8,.,TGTGCCAGCAGCTTTGCGAGGGACTACGAGCAGTACTTC,CASSFARDYEQYF
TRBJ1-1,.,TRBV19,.,TGTGCCAGTAGTATAGGAGAGAACAGGGCCTTCTTT,CASSIGENRAFF
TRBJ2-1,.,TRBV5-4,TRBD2,TGTGCCAGCAGCGAAGGACCTAGCGGGGGAAATGAGCAGTTCTTC,CASSEGPSGGNEQFF
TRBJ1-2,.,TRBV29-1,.,TGCAGCACCCTCAGCGGGGCGGGGTATGGCTACACCTTC,CSTLSGAGYGYTF
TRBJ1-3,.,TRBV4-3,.,TGCGCCAGCAGTCAATTTCATTCTGGAAACACCATATATTTT,CASSQFHSGNTIYF
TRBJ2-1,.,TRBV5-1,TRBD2,TGCGCCAGCAGTCGACTAGCGGAGAACAATGAGCAGTTCTTC,CASSRLAENNEQFF
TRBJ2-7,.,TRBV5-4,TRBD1,TGTGCCAGCAGCACTCGGACAGGGCTGGCCTACGAGCAGTACTTC,CASSTRTGLAYEQYF
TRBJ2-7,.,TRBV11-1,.,TGTGCCAGCAGCTTAGGGGCCAGGGAATACGAGCAGTACTTC,CASSLGAREYEQYF
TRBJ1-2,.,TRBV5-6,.,TGTGCCAGCAGCTATTCAGACAGGACCTCTCGTGACTACACCTTC,CASSYSDRTSRDYTF
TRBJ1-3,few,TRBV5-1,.,TGCGCCAGCAGCTTGGAGGGGACTGGAAACACCATATATTTT,CASSLEGTGNTIYF
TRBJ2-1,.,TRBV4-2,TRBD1,TGTGCCAGCAGCCAAGATCAGGGGGTGAATGAGCAGTTCTTC,CASSQDQGVNEQFF
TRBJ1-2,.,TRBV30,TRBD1,TGTGCCTGGAATAAAATCGGGACAGGTGGCTACACCTTC,CAWNKIGTGGYTF
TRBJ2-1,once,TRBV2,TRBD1,TGTGCCAGCCACAGGGGCCTGTGGAATGAGCAGTTCTTC,CASHRGLWNEQFF